A single sample gave rise to the 13 T cell receptor beta chains below, sequenced in a study of OX40 agonist ivuxolimab in advanced cancers. Sequencing was performed with immunoSEQ multiplex PCR; in TCRdb, only in-frame clones are kept and a portion is missing. The repertoire holds about 60,000 clones, with 91% as singletons. The material sequenced was CD4+ or CD8+ T cells sorted from blood, taken in a trial of the OX40 agonist ivuxolimab. These receptors all stem from an adult with an advanced solid tumor such as melanoma, head and neck, liver or kidney cancer.

This chain uses TRBV7-9 with TRBJ2-4, with no clear D. In germline, CDR1 is SEHNR, CDR2 FQNEAQ (reference sequence). The CDR3 consists of 13 residues. V lost 3 bases and J lost 1, with 4 bases in between. Here the CDR3 DNA reads TGTGCCAGCAGCTTGGGGGCCAAAAACATTCAGTACTTC. Amino acid sequence: CASSLGAKNIQYF.

V is TRBV10-1 and J is TRBJ1-1; D gene uncertain. The CDR3 is 12 amino acids. The V and J ends lost 8 bases and 11 bases respectively, with 18 bases between them. Per the germline V gene, CDR1 is WNHNN and CDR2 is SYGVQD (reference sequence). The CDR3, as DNA: TGCGCCAGCTCTGACGAGATGGTTGGTGCTTTCTTT. It translates to CASSDEMVGAFF.

The chain has TRBV28 and TRBJ2-7, with 11 bases identical to TRBD2. The V gene's germline CDR1 is MDHEN and CDR2 SYDVKM. The V and J ends lost 4 bases and 6 bases, in that order; junction bases with no gene match: 5. The CDR3 is 14 residues long. The CDR3 spells CASSYSSGGSEQYV. As DNA, the CDR3 is TGTGCCAGCAGTTATTCTAGCGGGGGGTCCGAGCAGTACGTC.

In this sample, this clone turned up once. Other DNA sequences from this sample encode an identical CDR3 as well. CDR3 DNA sequence: TGTGCCAGCAGTCTCCTCCTAGCGGGAGGGCCCTACGAGCAGTACTTC. Its translation: CASSLLLAGGPYEQYF. This chain joins TRBV27 and TRBJ2-7; 12 positions match TRBD2. This CDR3 is 16 amino acids long. V shed 5 bases and J 2 bases; nucleotides not matched to a gene: 7. Germline V lookup: CDR1 MNHEY, CDR2 SMNVEV (reference sequence).

V is TRBV4-1 and J is TRBJ1-3; 11 bases map to TRBD1. The CDR3 length is 17 residues. The ends lost 1 base at V and 2 bases at J; junction bases unmatched: 4. Germline CDR1 reads MGHRA; CDR2 reads YSYEKL. CDR3 in amino acids: CASSQVSGQGAGNTIYF. The CDR3 coding sequence is TGCGCCAGCAGCCAAGTTTCGGGACAGGGGGCTGGAAACACCATATATTTT.

The V call is TRBV4-1, the J call TRBJ1-1, with no clear D. The V end lost 1 base, the J end lost 1 base, and 7 bases lay between the germline ends. The CDR3 runs 14 residues. Germline lookup yields CDR1 MGHRA and CDR2 YSYEKL. CDR3 sequence: CASSQGWGNTEAFF. CDR3 coding DNA: TGCGCCAGCAGCCAAGGTTGGGGGAACACTGAAGCTTTCTTT.

This chain joins TRBV10-1 and TRBJ1-5, with a possible D match to TRBD1 (6 bases). Between the trimmed V and J ends, which lost 3 bases and 2 bases, there was a span of 17 bases. Germline V CDR1 and CDR2: WNHNN, SYGVQD (reference sequence). The CDR3 totals 17 residues. The CDR3 DNA follows: TGCGCCAGCAGTGACGAGCGGGGGCAACGGGGCAATCAGCCCCAGCATTTT. Amino acids: CASSDERGQRGNQPQHF.

The V gene is TRBV28, the J gene TRBJ2-3, with D unresolved. The CDR3 extends over 13 amino acids. V gave up 2 bases and J gave up 0 bases, with 3 bases separating them. Germline CDR1 and CDR2: MDHEN and SYDVKM. The CDR3 sequence is CASSLGSTDTQYF. The CDR3 nucleotides read TGTGCCAGCAGTTTAGGTAGCACAGATACGCAGTATTTT.

The chain links TRBV2 to TRBJ1-1; a possible D gene is TRBD1 (5 bases). This CDR3 has 13 residues. With 7 bases removed from V and 5 bases from J, the gap between germline ends came to 14 bases. Germline V gene lookup returns CDR1 SNHLY and CDR2 FYNNEI. The CDR3 protein is CASTSGGGTEAFF. The CDR3 DNA follows: TGTGCCAGCACCAGTGGGGGAGGGACTGAAGCTTTCTTT.

V and J are TRBV10-2 and TRBJ2-1; 7 bases line up with TRBD2. CDR1 is WSHSY, CDR2 SAAADI, per germline. This CDR3 region has 13 residues. Unmatched junction bases numbered 7, after V lost 8 bases and J lost 6 bases. CDR3 sequence reads: CASSQTGGNEQFF. In DNA, the CDR3 is TGCGCCAGCTCCCAAACGGGGGGCAATGAGCAGTTCTTC.

The chain carries TRBV7-6 and TRBJ1-2, with unresolved D. The CDR3 is 15 amino acids. V lost 2 bases to trimming and J lost 5 bases, with 15 bases between them. The germline V gene encodes CDR1 SGHVS and CDR2 FNYEAQ. CDR3 coding DNA: TGTGCCAGCAGCTTATTAACGGGAGTCGGTTATGGCTACACCTTC. Protein: CASSLLTGVGYGYTF.

V gene TRBV5-1 combines with J gene TRBJ2-7, with 11 nucleotides matching TRBD1. The germline CDR1 and CDR2 sequences are SGHRS and YFSETQ. Trimming at V came to 1 base and at J to 7 bases, leaving 7 bases not matched to a gene. The CDR3 is made up of 15 amino acids. The CDR3 DNA sequence: TGCGCCAGCAGCTTGTCAGGACAGGGGGCGCGGGAGCAGTACTTC. This codes for CASSLSGQGAREQYF. The full variable domain, its missing parts supplied by reference TRBV5-1 and TRBJ2-7, is KAGVTQTPRYLIKTRGQQVTLSCSPISGHRSVSWYQQTPGQGLQFLFEYFSETQRNKGNFPGRFSGRQFSNSRSEMNVSTLELGDSALYLCASSLSGQGAREQYFGPGTRLTVT.

The rearrangement joins TRBV5-6 to TRBJ1-6; the D gene is possibly TRBD1 (5 bases). V dropped 4 bases and J dropped 8 bases, with 16 bases sitting between them. Germline lookup yields CDR1 SGHDT and CDR2 YYEEEE. The CDR3 sequence is 15 residues long. The CDR3 bases are TGTGCCAGCAGCAGCCGGGACGGAAGATATTCACCCCTCCACTTT. It encodes CASSSRDGRYSPLHF.